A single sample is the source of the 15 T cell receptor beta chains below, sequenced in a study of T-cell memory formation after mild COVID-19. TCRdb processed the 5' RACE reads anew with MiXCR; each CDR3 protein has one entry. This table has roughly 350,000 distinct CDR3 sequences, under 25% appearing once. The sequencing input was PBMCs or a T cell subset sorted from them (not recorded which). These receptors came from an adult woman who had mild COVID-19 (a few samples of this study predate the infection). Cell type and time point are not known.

CDR3: CSARKQEYTGELFF. CDR3 bases: TGCAGTGCTAGGAAGCAAGAGTACACCGGGGAGCTGTTTTTT. This chain connects TRBV20-1 to TRBJ2-2; D not resolved. The CDR3 contains 14 residues. The ends were cut back, 3 bases at V and 3 bases at J, with 11 bases in the middle. From germline, CDR1 is DFQATT and CDR2 SNEGSKA (reference sequence).

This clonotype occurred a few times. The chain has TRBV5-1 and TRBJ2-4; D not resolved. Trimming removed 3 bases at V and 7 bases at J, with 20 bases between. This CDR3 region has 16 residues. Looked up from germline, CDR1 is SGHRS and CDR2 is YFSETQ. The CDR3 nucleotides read TGCGCCAGCAGCTCGTACACTTCTTGGGGTGGGAACATTCAGTACTTC. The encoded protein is CASSSYTSWGGNIQYF.

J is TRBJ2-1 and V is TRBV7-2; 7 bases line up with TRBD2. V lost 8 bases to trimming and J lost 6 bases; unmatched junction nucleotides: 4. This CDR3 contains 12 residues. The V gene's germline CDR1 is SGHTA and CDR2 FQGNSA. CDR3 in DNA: TGTGCCAGCGGCGGGGGTTTCAATGAGCAGTTCTTC. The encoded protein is CASGGGFNEQFF.

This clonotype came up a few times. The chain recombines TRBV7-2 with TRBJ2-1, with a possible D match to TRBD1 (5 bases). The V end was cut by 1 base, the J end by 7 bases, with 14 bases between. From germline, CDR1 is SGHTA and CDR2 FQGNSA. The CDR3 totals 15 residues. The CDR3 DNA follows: TGTGCCAGCAGCTTAGGGGCAGGGAAATTTAATGAGCAGTTCTTC. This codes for CASSLGAGKFNEQFF.

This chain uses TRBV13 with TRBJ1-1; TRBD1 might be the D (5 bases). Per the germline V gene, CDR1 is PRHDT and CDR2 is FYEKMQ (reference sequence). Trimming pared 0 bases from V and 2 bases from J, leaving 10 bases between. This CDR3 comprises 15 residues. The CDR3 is CASSLGLGPNTEAFF. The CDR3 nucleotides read TGTGCCAGCAGCTTAGGCCTGGGGCCCAACACTGAAGCTTTCTTT.

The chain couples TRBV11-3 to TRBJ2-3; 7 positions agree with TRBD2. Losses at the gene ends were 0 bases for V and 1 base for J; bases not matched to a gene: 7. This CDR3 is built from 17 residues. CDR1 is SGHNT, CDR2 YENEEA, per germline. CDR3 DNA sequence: TGTGCCAGCAGCTTAGATCTGGCGGGAGCGGGCACAGATACGCAGTATTTT. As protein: CASSLDLAGAGTDTQYF.

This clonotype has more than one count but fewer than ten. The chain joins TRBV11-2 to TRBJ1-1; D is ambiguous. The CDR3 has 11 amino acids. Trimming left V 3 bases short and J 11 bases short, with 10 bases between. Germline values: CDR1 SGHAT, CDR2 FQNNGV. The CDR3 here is CASSFMAEAFF. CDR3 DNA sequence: TGTGCCAGCAGCTTTATGGCCGAGGCTTTCTTT.

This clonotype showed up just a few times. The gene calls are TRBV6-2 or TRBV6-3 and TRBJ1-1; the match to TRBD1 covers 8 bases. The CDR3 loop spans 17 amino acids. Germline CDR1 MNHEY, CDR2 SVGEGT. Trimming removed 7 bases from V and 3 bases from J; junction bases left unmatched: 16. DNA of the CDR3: TGTGCCAGCACCTCCACCGGGACAGGCTCGCCGGACACTGAAGCTTTCTTT. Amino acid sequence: CASTSTGTGSPDTEAFF.

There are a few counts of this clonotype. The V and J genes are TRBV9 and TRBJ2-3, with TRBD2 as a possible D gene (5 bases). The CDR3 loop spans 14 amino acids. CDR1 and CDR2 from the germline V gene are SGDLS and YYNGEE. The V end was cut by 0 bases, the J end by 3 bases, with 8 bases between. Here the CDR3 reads CASSVAGETDTQYF. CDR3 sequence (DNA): TGTGCCAGCAGCGTAGCTGGGGAGACAGATACGCAGTATTTT.

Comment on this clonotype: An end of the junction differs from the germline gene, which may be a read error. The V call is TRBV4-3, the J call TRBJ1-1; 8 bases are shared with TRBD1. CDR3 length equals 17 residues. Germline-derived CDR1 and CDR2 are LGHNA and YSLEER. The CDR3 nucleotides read TGCGTCAGCAACGAGGGGTACTCCGGGACAGGGAACACTGAAGCTTTCTTT. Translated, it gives CVSNEGYSGTGNTEAFF.

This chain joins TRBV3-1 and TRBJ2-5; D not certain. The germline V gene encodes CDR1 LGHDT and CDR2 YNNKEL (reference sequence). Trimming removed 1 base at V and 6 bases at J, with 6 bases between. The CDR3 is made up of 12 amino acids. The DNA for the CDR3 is TGTGCCAGCAGCCAAGTAGGACAGACCCAGTACTTC. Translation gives CASSQVGQTQYF.

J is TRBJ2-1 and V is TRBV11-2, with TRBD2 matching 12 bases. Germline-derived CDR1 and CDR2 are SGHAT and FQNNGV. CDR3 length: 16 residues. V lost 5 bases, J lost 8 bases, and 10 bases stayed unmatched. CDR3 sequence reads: CASSLPLAGGPDEQFF. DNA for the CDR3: TGTGCCAGCAGCCTACCCCTAGCGGGGGGGCCTGATGAGCAGTTCTTC.

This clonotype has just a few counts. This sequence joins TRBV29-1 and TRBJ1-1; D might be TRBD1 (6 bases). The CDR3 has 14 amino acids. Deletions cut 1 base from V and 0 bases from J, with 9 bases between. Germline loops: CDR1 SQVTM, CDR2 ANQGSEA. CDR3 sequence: CSVEAGVMNTEAFF. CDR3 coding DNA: TGCAGCGTTGAAGCAGGGGTGATGAACACTGAAGCTTTCTTT. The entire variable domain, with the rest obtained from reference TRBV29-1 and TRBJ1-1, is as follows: SAVISQKPSRDICQRGTSLTIQCQVDSQVTMMFWYRQQPGQSLTLIATANQGSEATYESGFVIDKFPISRPNLTFSTLTVSNMSPEDSSIYLCSVEAGVMNTEAFFGQGTRLTVV.

CDR3: CAWSVTRGGRNEQFF. CDR3 coding DNA: TGTGCCTGGAGTGTTACGCGGGGGGGTCGCAATGAGCAGTTCTTC. The chain combines TRBV30 with TRBJ2-1; TRBD2 agrees at 9 bases. The germline CDR1 and CDR2 sequences are GTSNPN and SVGIG (reference sequence). Trimming at V came to 0 bases and at J to 6 bases, leaving 6 bases not matched to a gene. This CDR3 is 15 amino acids long.

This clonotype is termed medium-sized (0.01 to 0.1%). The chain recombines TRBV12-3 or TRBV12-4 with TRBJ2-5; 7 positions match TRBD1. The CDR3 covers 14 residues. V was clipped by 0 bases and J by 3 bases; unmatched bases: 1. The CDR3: CASSLADRKETQYF. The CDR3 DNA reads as TGTGCCAGCAGTTTAGCGGACAGGAAAGAGACCCAGTACTTC.